This T cell receptor (beta chain) was recorded in a study of control samples from healthy donors and cancer patients. Clones were read by immunoSEQ multiplex PCR, and TCRdb kept only the in-frame ones, dropping some. The table shows around 140,000 clones, with just under 90% occurring only once. The sequenced material came from PBMCs. This TCR was sampled from a man aged 50 to 59 with head and neck cancer.

The CDR3 loop reads CAWSPQPPPSYEQYF. The CDR3 DNA is TGTGCCTGGAGCCCTCAACCCCCCCCTTCCTACGAGCAGTACTTC. The chain couples TRBV30 to TRBJ2-7, with D hard to call. Trimming took 3 bases from V and 1 from J, leaving 16 bases between them. CDR1 and CDR2 (germline): GTSNPN, SVGIG (reference sequence). This CDR3 region has 15 residues.